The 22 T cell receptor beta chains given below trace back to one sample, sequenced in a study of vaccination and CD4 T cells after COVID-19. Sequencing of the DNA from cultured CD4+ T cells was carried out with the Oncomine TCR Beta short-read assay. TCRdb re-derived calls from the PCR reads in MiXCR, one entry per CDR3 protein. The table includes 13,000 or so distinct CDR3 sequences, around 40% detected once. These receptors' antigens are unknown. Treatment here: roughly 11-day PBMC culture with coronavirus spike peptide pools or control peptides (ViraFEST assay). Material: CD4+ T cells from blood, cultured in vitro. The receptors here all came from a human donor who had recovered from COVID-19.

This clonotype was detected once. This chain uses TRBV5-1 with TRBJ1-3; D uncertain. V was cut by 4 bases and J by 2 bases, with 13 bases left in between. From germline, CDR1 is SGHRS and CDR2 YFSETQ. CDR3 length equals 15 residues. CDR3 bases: TGCGCCAGCAGCCCGCAGACGAACCCTGGAAACACCATATATTTT. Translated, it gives CASSPQTNPGNTIYF.

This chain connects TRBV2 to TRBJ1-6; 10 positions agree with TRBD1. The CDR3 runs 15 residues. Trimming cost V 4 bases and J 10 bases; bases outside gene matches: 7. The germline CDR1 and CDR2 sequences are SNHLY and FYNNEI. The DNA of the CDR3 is TGTGCCAGCAGTGCCGGGACAGGGGCCCGGTCACCCCTCCACTTT. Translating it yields CASSAGTGARSPLHF.

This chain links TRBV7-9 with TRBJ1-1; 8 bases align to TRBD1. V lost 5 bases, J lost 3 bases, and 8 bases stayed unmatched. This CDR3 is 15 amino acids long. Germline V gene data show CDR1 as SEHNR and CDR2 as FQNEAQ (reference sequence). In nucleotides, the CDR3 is TGTGCCAGCAGCCCAGGACAGGGAGGGGACACTGAAGCTTTCTTT. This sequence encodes CASSPGQGGDTEAFF.

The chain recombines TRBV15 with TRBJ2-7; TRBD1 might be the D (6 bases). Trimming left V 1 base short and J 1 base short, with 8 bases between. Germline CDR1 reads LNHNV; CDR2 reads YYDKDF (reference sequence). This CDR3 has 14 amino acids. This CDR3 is CATSRAGQSYEQYF. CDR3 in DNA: TGTGCCACCAGCAGAGCAGGACAGTCCTACGAGCAGTACTTC. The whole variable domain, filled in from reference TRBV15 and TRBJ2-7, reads DAMVIQNPRYQVTQFGKPVTLSCSQTLNHNVMYWYQQKSSQAPKLLFHYYDKDFNNEADTPDNFQSRRPNTSFCFLDIRSPGLGDTAMYLCATSRAGQSYEQYFGPGTRLTVT.

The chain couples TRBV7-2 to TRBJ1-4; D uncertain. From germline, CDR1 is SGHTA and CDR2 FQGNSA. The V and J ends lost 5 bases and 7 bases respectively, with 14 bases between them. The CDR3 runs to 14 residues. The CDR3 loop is CASSPRGGSEKLFF. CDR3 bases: TGTGCCAGCAGCCCTCGAGGAGGCTCTGAAAAACTGTTTTTT.

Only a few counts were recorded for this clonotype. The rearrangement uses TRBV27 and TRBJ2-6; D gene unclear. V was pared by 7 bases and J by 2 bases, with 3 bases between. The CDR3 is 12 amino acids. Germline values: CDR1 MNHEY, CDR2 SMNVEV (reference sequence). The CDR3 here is CASTTGANVLTF. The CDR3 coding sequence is TGTGCCAGCACTACTGGGGCCAACGTCCTGACTTTC.

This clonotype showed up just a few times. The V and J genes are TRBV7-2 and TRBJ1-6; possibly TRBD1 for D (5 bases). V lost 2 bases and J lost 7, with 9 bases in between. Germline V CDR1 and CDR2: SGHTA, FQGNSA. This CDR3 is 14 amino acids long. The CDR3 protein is CASSLYRLNSPLHF. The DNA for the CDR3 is TGTGCCAGCAGCTTATACAGGCTGAATTCACCCCTCCACTTT.

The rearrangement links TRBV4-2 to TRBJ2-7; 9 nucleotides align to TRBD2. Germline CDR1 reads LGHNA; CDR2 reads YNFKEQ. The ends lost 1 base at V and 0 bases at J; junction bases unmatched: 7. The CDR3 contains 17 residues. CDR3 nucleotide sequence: TGTGCCAGCAGCCAAGTAATCGGACTAGCGCTCTCCTACGAGCAGTACTTC. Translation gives CASSQVIGLALSYEQYF.

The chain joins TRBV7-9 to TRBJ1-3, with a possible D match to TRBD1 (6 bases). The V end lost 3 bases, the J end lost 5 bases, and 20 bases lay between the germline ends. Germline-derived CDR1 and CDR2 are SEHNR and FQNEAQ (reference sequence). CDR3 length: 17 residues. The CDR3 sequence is CASSLGPSTGSRNTIYF. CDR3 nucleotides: TGTGCCAGCAGCTTGGGCCCGTCAACAGGGTCTAGAAACACCATATATTTT.

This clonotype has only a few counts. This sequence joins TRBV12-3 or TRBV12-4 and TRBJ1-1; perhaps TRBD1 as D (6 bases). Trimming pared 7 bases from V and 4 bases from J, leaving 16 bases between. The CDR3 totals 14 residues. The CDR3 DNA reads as TGTGCCAGCACCCCAACAGGGCAGGGCACTGAAGCTTTCTTT. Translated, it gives CASTPTGQGTEAFF.

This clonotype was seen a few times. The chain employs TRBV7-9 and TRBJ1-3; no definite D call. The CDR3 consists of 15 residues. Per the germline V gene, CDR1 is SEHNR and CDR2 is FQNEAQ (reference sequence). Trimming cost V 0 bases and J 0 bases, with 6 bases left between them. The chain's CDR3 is CASSLARSSGNTIYF. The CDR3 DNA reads TGTGCCAGCAGCTTAGCCCGGAGCTCTGGAAACACCATATATTTT.

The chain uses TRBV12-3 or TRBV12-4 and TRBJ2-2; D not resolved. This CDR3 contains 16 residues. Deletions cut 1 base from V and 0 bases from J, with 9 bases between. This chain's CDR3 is CASSLGYTSNTGELFF. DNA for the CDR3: TGTGCCAGCAGTTTAGGGTACACTTCGAACACCGGGGAGCTGTTTTTT.

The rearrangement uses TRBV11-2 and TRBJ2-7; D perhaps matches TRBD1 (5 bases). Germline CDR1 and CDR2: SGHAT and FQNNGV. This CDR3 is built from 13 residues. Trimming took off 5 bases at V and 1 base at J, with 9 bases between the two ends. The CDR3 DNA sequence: TGTGCCAGCAGCCACCACAGGTCCTACGAGCAGTACTTC. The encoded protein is CASSHHRSYEQYF.

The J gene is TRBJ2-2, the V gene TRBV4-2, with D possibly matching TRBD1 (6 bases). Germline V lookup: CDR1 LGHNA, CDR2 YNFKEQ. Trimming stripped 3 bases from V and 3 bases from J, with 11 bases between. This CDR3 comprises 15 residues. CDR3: CASSQWAGDTGELFF. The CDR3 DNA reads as TGTGCCAGCAGCCAGTGGGCAGGGGACACCGGGGAGCTGTTTTTT.

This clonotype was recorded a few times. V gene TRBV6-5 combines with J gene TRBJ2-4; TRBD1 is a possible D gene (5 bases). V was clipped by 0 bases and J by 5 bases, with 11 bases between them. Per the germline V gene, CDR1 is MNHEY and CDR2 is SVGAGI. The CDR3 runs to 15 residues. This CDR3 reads CASSYSQGPQNIQYF. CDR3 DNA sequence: TGTGCCAGCAGTTACTCGCAGGGTCCCCAAAACATTCAGTACTTC.

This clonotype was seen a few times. The CDR3 DNA is TGTGCCAGCAGTTTCGGACAGGCAGGGAATGAAAAACTGTTTTTT. Encoded protein: CASSFGQAGNEKLFF. The chain couples TRBV6-5 to TRBJ1-4, with 7 bases matching TRBD1. CDR3 length: 15 amino acids. Trimming at V came to 4 bases and at J to 5 bases, leaving 7 bases not matched to a gene. Germline V gene lookup returns CDR1 MNHEY and CDR2 SVGAGI.

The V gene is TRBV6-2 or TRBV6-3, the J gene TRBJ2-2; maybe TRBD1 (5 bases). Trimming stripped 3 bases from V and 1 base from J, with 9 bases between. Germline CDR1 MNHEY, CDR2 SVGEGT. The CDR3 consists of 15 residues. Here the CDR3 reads CASSYLQGNTGELFF. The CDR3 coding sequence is TGTGCCAGCAGTTATCTTCAGGGGAACACCGGGGAGCTGTTTTTT.

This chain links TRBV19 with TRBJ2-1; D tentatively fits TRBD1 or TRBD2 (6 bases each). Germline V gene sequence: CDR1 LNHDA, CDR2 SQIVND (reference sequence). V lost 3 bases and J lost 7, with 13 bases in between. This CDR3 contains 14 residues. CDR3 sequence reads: CASSIRGQANEQFF. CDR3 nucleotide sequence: TGTGCCAGTAGTATCCGGGGGCAGGCTAATGAGCAGTTCTTC.

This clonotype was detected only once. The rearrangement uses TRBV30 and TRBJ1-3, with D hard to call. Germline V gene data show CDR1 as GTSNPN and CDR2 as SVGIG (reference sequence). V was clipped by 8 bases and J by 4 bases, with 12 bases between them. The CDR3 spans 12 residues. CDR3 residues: CALVPWGNTIYF. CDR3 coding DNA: TGTGCCCTCGTCCCCTGGGGAAACACCATATATTTT.

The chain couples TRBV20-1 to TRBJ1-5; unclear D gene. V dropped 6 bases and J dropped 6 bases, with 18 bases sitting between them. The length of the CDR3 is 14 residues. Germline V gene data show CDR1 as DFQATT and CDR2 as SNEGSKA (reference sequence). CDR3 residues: CSALEASGGQPQHF. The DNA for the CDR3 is TGCAGTGCCCTGGAGGCCAGCGGAGGTCAGCCCCAGCATTTT.

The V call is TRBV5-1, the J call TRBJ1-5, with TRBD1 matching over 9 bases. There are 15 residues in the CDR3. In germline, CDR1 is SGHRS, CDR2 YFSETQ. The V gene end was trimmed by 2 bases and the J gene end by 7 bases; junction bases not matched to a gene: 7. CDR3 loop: CASSLTGGARQPQHF. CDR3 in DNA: TGCGCCAGCAGCTTAACAGGGGGCGCGAGGCAGCCCCAGCATTTT.

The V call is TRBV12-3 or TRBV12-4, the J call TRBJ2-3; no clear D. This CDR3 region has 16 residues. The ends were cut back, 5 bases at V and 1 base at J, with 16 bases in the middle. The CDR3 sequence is CASSAWLGWGTDTQYF. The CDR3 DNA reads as TGTGCCAGCAGTGCATGGTTGGGATGGGGCACAGATACGCAGTATTTT.